The 29 T cell receptor beta chains below come from one sample, sequenced in a study of response to subunit inactivated influenza vaccine. One entry per CDR3 protein results from TCRdb running MiXCR on the RT-PCR reads. This table holds around 530,000 distinct CDR3 sequences, 16% found once. The input for sequencing was CD4+ T cells sorted from PBMCs, taken about 23 months after vaccination. The receptors here all came from a man between 50 and 75 years old who received an inactivated influenza vaccine.

The genes are TRBV28 and TRBJ2-5, with 9 nucleotides matching TRBD1. The CDR3 consists of 15 residues. With V trimmed by 6 bases and J by 5 bases, 10 bases remained unmatched. In germline, CDR1 is MDHEN, CDR2 SYDVKM. The CDR3 loop reads CASSQNTGGGETQYF. The CDR3 DNA follows: TGTGCCAGCAGCCAAAACACAGGGGGCGGGGAGACCCAGTACTTC.

The chain is built from TRBV12-3 or TRBV12-4 and TRBJ1-1; D ambiguous. This CDR3 is 12 amino acids long. The ends were cut back, 5 bases at V and 7 bases at J, with 11 bases in the middle. The CDR3 DNA reads TGTGCCAGCAGTCCCCGGGTGGGTGAAGCTTTCTTT. This sequence encodes CASSPRVGEAFF.

This rearrangement joins TRBV5-5 to TRBJ2-1, with 7 bases fitting TRBD2. V lost 0 bases, J lost 3 bases, and 6 bases stayed unmatched. Germline CDR1 and CDR2: SGHKS and YYEKEE (reference sequence). This CDR3 spans 16 amino acids. In DNA form, the CDR3 reads TGTGCCAGCAGCTTGGGGAGCGGGGCTTACTACAATGAGCAGTTCTTC. Amino acids: CASSLGSGAYYNEQFF. Based on the CDR3 plus reference TRBV5-5 and TRBJ2-1, the full variable domain is DAGVTQSPTHLIKTRGQQVTLRCSPISGHKSVSWYQQVLGQGPQFIFQYYEKEERGRGNFPDRFSARQFPNYSSELNVNALLLGDSALYLCASSLGSGAYYNEQFFGPGTRLTVL.

The chain is built from TRBV20-1 and TRBJ2-5; TRBD1 matches at 9 bases. V shed 4 bases and J 0 bases; nucleotides not matched to a gene: 3. Germline V gives CDR1 DFQATT, CDR2 SNEGSKA (reference sequence). The CDR3 is 14 amino acids. The CDR3 coding sequence is TGCAGTGCTACGGGACAGGGCAACCAAGAGACCCAGTACTTC. Translation gives CSATGQGNQETQYF.

This chain joins TRBV25-1 and TRBJ1-2; D uncertain. Trimming stripped 6 bases from V and 3 bases from J, with 11 bases between. Per the germline V gene, CDR1 is MGHDK and CDR2 is SYGVNS. This CDR3 contains 13 residues. CDR3 nucleotides: TGTGCCAGCAGGGAGAGGGAGGACTATGGCTACACCTTC. It yields the protein CASREREDYGYTF.

This clonotype was found a few times. The V gene is TRBV20-1, the J gene TRBJ2-3, with 7 nucleotides matching TRBD1. V lost 5 bases to trimming and J lost 2 bases; unmatched junction nucleotides: 10. The CDR3 covers 15 residues. In germline, CDR1 is DFQATT, CDR2 SNEGSKA (reference sequence). The CDR3 bases are TGCAGTGCTCCTCAGGGGGTTCGGGTCACAGATACGCAGTATTTT. Translated, it gives CSAPQGVRVTDTQYF.

This rearrangement joins TRBV20-1 to TRBJ2-7; the D is unclear. Germline V CDR1 and CDR2: DFQATT, SNEGSKA (reference sequence). V was clipped by 0 bases and J by 1 base, with 7 bases between them. This CDR3 region has 13 residues. CDR3 sequence reads: CSARDVSSYEQYF. CDR3 in DNA: TGCAGTGCTAGAGACGTCAGTTCCTACGAGCAGTACTTC.

The chain employs TRBV21-1 and TRBJ2-2; the table's D call of TRBD1 was not tested on the DNA. TRBV21-1 is assigned pseudogene status. This CDR3 spans 18 amino acids. The CDR3 nucleotides read TGTGCCAGCAGCAAAGGGGAGGTGACAGGGGATCACACCGGGGAGCTGTTTTTT. Translation gives CASSKGEVTGDHTGELFF.

This chain uses TRBV20-1 with TRBJ1-1; D remains unclear. V shed 6 bases and J shed 3 bases, with 11 bases lying between them. The CDR3 is made up of 12 amino acids. Looked up from germline, CDR1 is DFQATT and CDR2 is SNEGSKA (reference sequence). The DNA of the CDR3 is TGCAGTGCGCCGGGAGCAGACACTGAAGCTTTCTTT. Encoded protein: CSAPGADTEAFF.

The rearrangement joins TRBV6-1 to TRBJ2-2, with D hard to call. CDR3 size: 13 residues. Germline lookup yields CDR1 MNHNS and CDR2 SASEGT. Trimming removed 4 bases from V and 4 bases from J, with 7 bases in between. In nucleotides, the CDR3 is TGTGCCAGCAGTGCCACGTTCACCGGGGAGCTGTTTTTT. As protein: CASSATFTGELFF.

This clonotype was counted a few times. The V and J genes are TRBV4-3 and TRBJ2-5; D is unclear. The CDR3 covers 14 residues. CDR1 and CDR2 (germline): LGHNA, YSLEER. V was trimmed by 0 bases and J by 1 base, leaving 6 bases between them. DNA of the CDR3: TGCGCCAGCAGCCAAGAACTCGTCCAAGAGACCCAGTACTTC. Its translation is CASSQELVQETQYF.

This clonotype was observed a few times. V usage is TRBV5-1 and J usage is TRBJ2-7; D is perhaps TRBD2 (5 bases). The CDR3 is 15 residues long. V was cut by 2 bases and J by 0 bases, with 12 bases left in between. Germline V gives CDR1 SGHRS, CDR2 YFSETQ. CDR3 DNA: TGCGCCAGCAGCTTATCGGGGATAAGCTCCTACGAGCAGTACTTC. Protein sequence: CASSLSGISSYEQYF.

Many counts were recorded for this clonotype. The rearrangement uses TRBV28 and TRBJ2-5; the D call may be TRBD1 or TRBD2 (6 bases each). Per the germline V gene, CDR1 is MDHEN and CDR2 is SYDVKM. The germline V and J ends were trimmed by 2 bases and 5 bases, with 18 bases remaining between them. CDR3 length: 16 residues. This CDR3 reads CASSLVPRGPGETQYF. CDR3 DNA sequence: TGTGCCAGCAGTTTAGTCCCTCGGGGGCCGGGGGAGACCCAGTACTTC.

This CDR3 is CASSEFLGSSYEQYF. CDR3 DNA sequence: TGTGCCAGCAGTGAATTCCTCGGGAGCTCCTACGAGCAGTACTTC. J is TRBJ2-7 and V is TRBV25-1, with D tentatively TRBD2 (6 bases). The CDR3 covers 15 residues. In germline, CDR1 is MGHDK, CDR2 SYGVNS. Trimming took off 1 base at V and 0 bases at J, with 10 bases between the two ends.

This clonotype has just a few counts. The chain is built from TRBV6-5 and TRBJ2-4, with 9 bases aligning to TRBD1. Germline assignment: CDR1 MNHEY and CDR2 SVGAGI. The J segment lost 4 bases and the V segment lost 4 bases, leaving 5 bases of the junction unmatched. There are 15 residues in the CDR3. CDR3 protein: CASSSSGQGKNIQYF. Here the CDR3 DNA reads TGTGCCAGCAGTTCAAGCGGACAGGGGAAAAACATTCAGTACTTC.

This clonotype was observed many times. The CDR3 nucleotides read TGTGCCAGCAGCCAAGATTCAGGGGGAAACACCGGGGAGCTGTTTTTT. This codes for CASSQDSGGNTGELFF. The chain joins TRBV4-2 to TRBJ2-2; TRBD1 agrees at 7 bases. V trimming: 0 bases; J trimming: 2 bases; junction bases outside the gene matches: 3. Germline CDR1 LGHNA, CDR2 YNFKEQ. This CDR3 comprises 16 residues.

The chain has TRBV3-1 and TRBJ1-1; D unclear. V gave up 1 base and J gave up 1 base, with 13 bases separating them. Looked up from germline, CDR1 is LGHDT and CDR2 is YNNKEL (reference sequence). The CDR3 runs 16 residues. The DNA of the CDR3 is TGTGCCAGCAGCCAAGTCAGGCTGTCGGCGAACACTGAAGCTTTCTTT. This gives the protein CASSQVRLSANTEAFF.

The sample holds many counts of this clonotype. The CDR3 sequence is CASTRDSLNTEAFF. CDR3 in DNA: TGCGCCAGCACCCGGGACAGTTTAAACACTGAAGCTTTCTTT. The chain couples TRBV5-1 to TRBJ1-1; 7 bases map to TRBD1. In germline, CDR1 is SGHRS, CDR2 YFSETQ. The ends lost 6 bases at V and 2 bases at J; junction bases unmatched: 7. The length of the CDR3 is 14 residues.

This clonotype came up a few times. The chain joins TRBV20-1 to TRBJ1-2, with 7 positions matching TRBD1. V was clipped by 6 bases and J by 0 bases; unmatched bases: 10. The CDR3 runs 15 residues. CDR1 is DFQATT and CDR2 is SNEGSKA in the germline V gene (reference sequence). CDR3 in amino acids: CSAKPGTVPNYGYTF. DNA for the CDR3: TGCAGTGCCAAACCCGGGACAGTTCCTAACTATGGCTACACCTTC.

The chain carries TRBV6-2 or TRBV6-3 and TRBJ2-6; a weak D match, TRBD1 (6 bases). CDR1 is MNHEY and CDR2 is SVGEGT in the germline V gene. Trimming took 8 bases from V and 2 from J, leaving 16 bases between them. The CDR3 covers 16 residues. In DNA, the CDR3 is TGTGCCAGCCGGGACACGTTTCCCCCTGGGGCCAACGTCCTGACTTTC. It translates to CASRDTFPPGANVLTF.

The chain has TRBV3-1 and TRBJ2-2, with 10 bases that match TRBD2. V lost 4 bases to trimming and J lost 7 bases; unmatched junction nucleotides: 12. The length of the CDR3 is 17 residues. Germline V lookup: CDR1 LGHDT, CDR2 YNNKEL (reference sequence). The CDR3 loop is CASSPRLAGGSDGELFF. CDR3 coding DNA: TGTGCCAGCAGCCCGCGATTAGCGGGGGGCTCCGACGGGGAGCTGTTTTTT.

This clonotype was picked up many times. The V call is TRBV7-2, the J call TRBJ1-3; D may be TRBD1 (6 bases). This CDR3 is 14 amino acids long. V was clipped by 2 bases and J by 2 bases, with 7 bases between them. CDR1 is SGHTA, CDR2 FQGNSA, per germline. The DNA of the CDR3 is TGTGCCAGCAGCTTAAACAGGGCTGGAAACACCATATATTTT. Encoded protein: CASSLNRAGNTIYF.

Many counts were recorded for this clonotype. The chain employs TRBV4-2 and TRBJ2-2; 11 bases are shared with TRBD2. V gave up 4 bases and J gave up 5 bases; unmatched junction bases: 12. This CDR3 region has 18 residues. Germline values: CDR1 LGHNA, CDR2 YNFKEQ. CDR3 amino acids: CASSPYTSGGRVTGELFF. The CDR3 DNA sequence: TGTGCCAGCAGCCCGTACACTAGCGGGGGTCGGGTAACCGGGGAGCTGTTTTTT.

This clonotype was observed a handful of times. The junction shows a germline mismatch at one end, possibly a read error. The chain has TRBV5-5 and TRBJ1-1; 8 bases are shared with TRBD1. The CDR3 is 14 residues long. The germline gives CDR1 SGHKS, CDR2 YYEKEE (reference sequence). The CDR3 reads CASSLSTGAHEKVF. The CDR3 DNA follows: TGTGCCAGCAGCTTGTCGACAGGGGCCCATGAGAAGGTCTTT. Variable domain in full (rest from reference TRBV5-5 and TRBJ1-1): DAGVTQSPTHLIKTRGQQVTLRCSPISGHKSVSWYQQVLGQGPQFIFQYYEKEERGRGNFPDRFSARQFPNYSSELNVNALLLGDSALYLCASSLSTGAHEKVFGQGTRLTVV.

This chain connects TRBV5-1 to TRBJ2-2; D is unresolved. The germline V and J ends were trimmed by 6 bases and 1 base, with 10 bases remaining between them. The CDR3 is made up of 14 amino acids. CDR1 is SGHRS, CDR2 YFSETQ, per germline. The CDR3 region is CASKGDMNTGELFF. CDR3 bases: TGCGCCAGCAAAGGAGATATGAACACCGGGGAGCTGTTTTTT. Variable domain in full (rest from reference TRBV5-1 and TRBJ2-2): KAGVTQTPRYLIKTRGQQVTLSCSPISGHRSVSWYQQTPGQGLQFLFEYFSETQRNKGNFPGRFSGRQFSNSRSEMNVSTLELGDSALYLCASKGDMNTGELFFGEGSRLTVL.

V usage is TRBV6-2 or TRBV6-3 and J usage is TRBJ2-3; D unclear. CDR1 MNHEY and CDR2 SVGEGT come from the germline V gene. The CDR3 is made up of 17 amino acids. The V end was cut by 2 bases, the J end by 2 bases, with 17 bases between. CDR3 DNA: TGTGCCAGCAGTTACCGGTCCAAACCCTCCCCCACAGATACGCAGTATTTT. This encodes CASSYRSKPSPTDTQYF.

V and J are TRBV7-3 and TRBJ2-2; 8 nucleotides line up with TRBD1. Germline V CDR1 and CDR2: SGHTA, FQGTGA. The CDR3 runs 15 residues. V trimming: 5 bases; J trimming: 4 bases; junction bases outside the gene matches: 6. CDR3 DNA: TGTGCCAGCAGCCCGGACAGGGCGAGCACCGGGGAGCTGTTTTTT. Protein: CASSPDRASTGELFF.

The J gene is TRBJ2-1, the V gene TRBV21-1. TRBV21-1 is assigned pseudogene status. CDR3 length: 16 residues. The CDR3 protein is CASSKVSPSSYNEQFF. As DNA, the CDR3 is TGTGCCAGCAGCAAAGTTTCCCCGAGCTCCTACAATGAGCAGTTCTTC.

The chain is built from TRBV29-1 and TRBJ2-2; 8 bases are shared with TRBD2. The CDR3 is 17 residues long. Germline trimming cut 4 bases from V and 6 bases from J; bases unmatched to any gene: 16. Germline-derived CDR1 and CDR2 are SQVTM and ANQGSEA. The CDR3 region is CSVGRPYSGSGAGELFF. The DNA of the CDR3 is TGCAGCGTTGGAAGGCCCTACAGCGGGAGCGGGGCCGGGGAGCTGTTTTTT.